This T cell receptor (beta chain) originates from a study of blood T cell repertoires in COVID-19. Libraries were prepared by immunoSEQ multiplex PCR; TCRdb keeps only in-frame clonotypes and omits some of them. The sample contains over 450,000 clones, 85% to 90% of which appear only once. V lost 6 bases, J lost 8 bases, and 11 bases stayed unmatched. Germline V gene lookup returns CDR1 MDHEN and CDR2 SYDVKM. There are 15 residues in the CDR3. Sequencing input: peripheral blood. V gene TRBV28 combines with J gene TRBJ1-2; 11 bases are shared with TRBD1. This receptor was obtained from a woman in her 50s with COVID-19, enrolled during active disease. The CDR3 reads CASSHERDRGKGYTF. CDR3 coding DNA: TGTGCCAGCAGCCATGAGAGGGACAGGGGGAAGGGCTACACCTTC.